The present T cell receptor beta chain was sequenced within a study of blood T cell repertoires in COVID-19. Study-wide background: Whether acute or convalescent, the COVID-19 samples came from the United States, Italy and Spain. Nucleic acid was either cDNA or gDNA, and it came from T cells, B-cell-depleted T cells, or PBMCs.

J was trimmed by 6 bases and V by 6 bases; bases with no gene match: 3. This CDR3 region has 14 residues. Germline loops: CDR1 LNHDA, CDR2 SQIVND (reference sequence). Recovery meant two consecutive negative NP/OP PCR tests, professional clearance, or resolved symptoms. TCRdb keeps only in-frame clones here, not all; method: immunoSEQ multiplex PCR. This table holds some 240,000 clones, roughly 84% found once. The rearrangement joins TRBV19 to TRBJ2-1; TRBD2 matches at 12 bases. Sequencing was performed on PBMCs or T cells enriched from blood (not recorded which). The sequence derives from a man aged 45-65 years who had recovered from COVID-19. In DNA, the CDR3 is TGTGCCAGTAGAGGACTAGCGGGGACCAATGAGCAGTTCTTC. It encodes CASRGLAGTNEQFF.